This T cell receptor beta chain originates from a study of shared clonotypes between healthy human individuals. Comment on this clone: Its antigen is still unknown.

Deep level was the assay's run setting. Sequenced by immunoSEQ multiplex PCR; TCRdb stores in-frame clones only, minus some. The data show over a million clones, over 95% seen once. Study conclusions and caveats: Sampling included only blood; tissue repertoires likely differ. Donors were few, which limited the genetic and exposure-history diversity represented.

Naive CD45RA+ and memory CD45RA-negative subsets were split from CD4+ cells. V was clipped by 0 bases and J by 0 bases, with 9 bases between them. Looked up from germline, CDR1 is SNHLY and CDR2 is FYNNEI. The CDR3 contains 16 residues. Sample: naive CD4+ T cells sorted from blood. Indicated subset: CD45RA+ positively selected. This receptor was identified in a man aged 25-45 years in good health. The genes are TRBV2 and TRBJ1-3; no definite D call. The CDR3 bases are TGTGCCAGCAGTGAAGCTCCCCGGGTCTCTGGAAACACCATATATTTT. This codes for CASSEAPRVSGNTIYF.